This T cell receptor (beta chain) comes out of a study of cytomegalovirus exposure and HLA in healthy donors. CDR3 length: 14 residues. CDR1 and CDR2 from the germline V gene are SGHTA and FQGNSA. Losses at the gene ends were 4 bases for V and 3 bases for J; bases not matched to a gene: 0. Libraries were prepared by immunoSEQ multiplex PCR; TCRdb keeps only in-frame clonotypes and omits some of them. The sample includes about 180,000 clones, roughly 85% of them seen just once. This chain connects TRBV7-2 to TRBJ2-5; 12 nucleotides align to TRBD2. This receptor was identified in a young man in good health and CMV-seropositive. The source material was PBMCs. The CDR3 nucleotides are TGTGCCAGCAGCTGGACTAGCGGGGAAGAGACCCAGTACTTC. It is translated as CASSWTSGEETQYF.